Each of the 23 T cell receptor beta chains below was sequenced from the same sample in a study of T cells in Graves' hyperthyroidism and ophthalmopathy. Regions amplified from RNA transcripts were the TCR beta CDR3 regions. The HTBI primer set served for first-round RT-PCR of the TCR CDR3. Each CDR3 protein is one row after TCRdb ran MiXCR on the multiplex PCR reads. The table shows 660,000 or so distinct CDR3 sequences, with nearly 45% occurring only once. Material for sequencing was peripheral blood or thyroid tissue (not recorded which). Receptor source: an adult man with Graves' disease, either hyperthyroidism or ophthalmopathy (not recorded which).

V is TRBV5-1 and J is TRBJ1-6; possibly TRBD1 for D (6 bases). V lost 7 bases and J lost 5, with 13 bases in between. The CDR3 covers 14 residues. Germline-derived CDR1 and CDR2 are SGHRS and YFSETQ. CDR3 residues: CASGTGLDNSPLHF. DNA for the CDR3: TGCGCCAGCGGTACAGGGTTGGATAATTCACCCCTCCACTTT.

The chain carries TRBV7-9 and TRBJ2-5; 7 bases fit TRBD2. J gave up 5 bases and V 5 bases, and 8 bases lay outside the gene matches. Germline values: CDR1 SEHNR, CDR2 FQNEAQ (reference sequence). The CDR3 is 14 residues long. CDR3 protein: CASSVGGRGETQYF. In nucleotides, the CDR3 is TGTGCCAGCAGCGTAGGCGGGAGAGGGGAGACCCAGTACTTC.

The chain employs TRBV5-1 and TRBJ1-1; 9 bases line up with TRBD1. V was clipped by 4 bases and J by 0 bases; unmatched bases: 7. This CDR3 is built from 16 residues. Per germline, CDR1 SGHRS and CDR2 YFSETQ. For the CDR3, the DNA is TGCGCCAGCAGCCCTCGGACAGGGGCGATGAACACTGAAGCTTTCTTT. Its protein is CASSPRTGAMNTEAFF.

Worth noting for this clonotype: It may be a read error: a sequence one base away is much more abundant. Since no conserved phenylalanine or tryptophan closes the CDR3, a read error is the likely cause. J is TRBJ1-2 and V is TRBV20-1; D remains ambiguous. V lost 0 bases to trimming and J lost 2 bases, with 7 bases between them. The CDR3 loop spans 13 amino acids. Per germline, CDR1 DFQATT and CDR2 SNEGSKA (reference sequence). The CDR3 bases are TGCAGTGCTAGAGATGAGGGCAACTATGGCTACACCTCC. It is translated as CSARDEGNYGYTS.

The chain employs TRBV2 and TRBJ1-5, with TRBD1 matching 9 bases. V dropped 7 bases and J dropped 0; count of bases not matched to a gene: 4. This CDR3 comprises 15 residues. In germline, CDR1 is SNHLY, CDR2 FYNNEI. CDR3 nucleotide sequence: TGTGCCAGCACCCGGACAGGGGTTAGCAATCAGCCCCAGCATTTT. Translation: CASTRTGVSNQPQHF.

V gene TRBV15 combines with J gene TRBJ1-4, with D perhaps TRBD1 (5 bases). In germline, CDR1 is LNHNV, CDR2 YYDKDF (reference sequence). The CDR3 contains 19 residues. Trimming left V 0 bases short and J 6 bases short, with 23 bases between. CDR3 sequence: CATSRDPSGSGASDEKLFF. CDR3 bases: TGTGCCACCAGCAGAGATCCTAGCGGGAGTGGGGCCTCCGATGAAAAACTGTTTTTT.

Points on this clonotype: Germline and junction disagree at one end, which may indicate a read error. The rearrangement links TRBV10-3 to TRBJ1-2; TRBD1 aligns across 8 bases. CDR1 and CDR2 from the germline V gene are ENHRY and SYGVKD. The CDR3 extends over 13 amino acids. The CDR3 sequence: CAINQGADYGHTF. The CDR3, as DNA: TGTGCCATCAACCAGGGGGCGGACTATGGCCACACCTTC.

The CDR3: CASSETSTDTQYF. DNA of the CDR3: TGTGCCAGCAGTGAGACTAGCACAGATACGCAGTATTTT. J is TRBJ2-3 and V is TRBV25-1; no clear D. Germline V gives CDR1 MGHDK, CDR2 SYGVNS. The CDR3 runs 13 residues. V shed 3 bases and J shed 0 bases, with 4 bases lying between them.

The sample holds a few counts of this clonotype. The chain links TRBV5-6 to TRBJ1-2; no clear D. This CDR3 is 15 amino acids long. Per the germline V gene, CDR1 is SGHDT and CDR2 is YYEEEE. Trimming cost V 4 bases and J 4 bases, with 17 bases left between them. The CDR3 coding sequence is TGTGCCAGCAGCACTCGAGCATTGCCCACCTATGGCTACACCTTC. As protein: CASSTRALPTYGYTF. The entire variable domain, with the rest obtained from reference TRBV5-6 and TRBJ1-2, is as follows: DAGVTQSPTHLIKTRGQQVTLRCSPKSGHDTVSWYQQALGQGPQFIFQYYEEEERQRGNFPDRFSGHQFPNYSSELNVNALLLGDSALYLCASSTRALPTYGYTFGSGTRLTVV.

This clonotype was picked up a small number of times. The chain recombines TRBV2 with TRBJ1-6; no clear D. Germline V gives CDR1 SNHLY, CDR2 FYNNEI. The CDR3 totals 16 residues. With 2 bases removed from V and 3 bases from J, the gap between germline ends came to 11 bases. The CDR3 region is CASSELTVRYNSPLHF. CDR3 in DNA: TGTGCCAGCAGTGAACTAACAGTACGCTATAATTCACCCCTCCACTTT.

The V and J genes are TRBV13 and TRBJ1-6; D call uncertain. This CDR3 contains 17 residues. V was clipped by 2 bases and J by 3 bases, with 14 bases between them. Germline CDR1 reads PRHDT; CDR2 reads FYEKMQ (reference sequence). The CDR3, as DNA: TGTGCCAGCAGCTTATACAGTAACAGCGACTATAATTCACCCCTCCACTTT. Translating gives CASSLYSNSDYNSPLHF.

This clonotype was counted at least ten times. J is TRBJ2-5 and V is TRBV19; D unclear. With 8 bases removed from V and 2 bases from J, the gap between germline ends came to 12 bases. This CDR3 is built from 13 residues. CDR1 and CDR2 (germline): LNHDA, SQIVND (reference sequence). CDR3: CASLGGGQETQYF. The DNA of the CDR3 is TGTGCCAGTCTGGGCGGCGGTCAAGAGACCCAGTACTTC.

This clonotype was observed once. The chain links TRBV10-2 to TRBJ2-7; D tentatively fits TRBD1 or TRBD2 (5 bases each). The CDR3 contains 13 residues. Per the germline V gene, CDR1 is WSHSY and CDR2 is SAAADI. V was shortened by 7 bases and J by 6 bases, with 16 bases between the two germline ends. This chain's CDR3 is CASTRGDLTEQYF. The DNA of the CDR3 is TGCGCCAGCACGAGGGGAGATCTGACCGAGCAGTACTTC.

This clonotype was seen just once. A read error may be the cause here, since a much bigger clone is one base away. The chain is built from TRBV2 and TRBJ2-5, with a possible D match to TRBD1 (5 bases). Trimming removed 0 bases from V and 4 bases from J, with 15 bases in between. This CDR3 is built from 16 residues. Germline V gene sequence: CDR1 SNHLY, CDR2 FYNNEI. CDR3 nucleotides: TGTGCCAGCAGTGAAGCGCCAGGGTCAGGACGAGAGACCCAGTACTTC. Its protein is CASSEAPGSGRETQYF.

The chain links TRBV12-3 or TRBV12-4 to TRBJ1-2; 7 nucleotides match TRBD1. The CDR3 runs to 15 residues. The V gene end was trimmed by 6 bases and the J gene end by 0 bases; junction bases not matched to a gene: 7. CDR3 nucleotides: TGTGCCAGCAGAACGGGACAGCCCACTAACTATGGCTACACCTTC. This sequence encodes CASRTGQPTNYGYTF.

The rearrangement uses TRBV5-1 and TRBJ2-7; perhaps TRBD1 as D (6 bases). The germline CDR1 and CDR2 sequences are SGHRS and YFSETQ. The CDR3 length is 18 residues. The ends were cut back, 0 bases at V and 3 bases at J, with 22 bases in the middle. The DNA of the CDR3 is TGCGCCAGCAGCTTGGCCTCCCTCACAGGGAAACCCTACTACGAGCAGTACTTC. This sequence encodes CASSLASLTGKPYYEQYF.

This clonotype was found a few times. This chain uses TRBV6-5 with TRBJ1-1; TRBD1 matches at 8 bases. Trimming at V came to 6 bases and at J to 1 base, leaving 1 base not matched to a gene. Germline V gene sequence: CDR1 MNHEY, CDR2 SVGAGI. CDR3 length: 13 amino acids. The CDR3 DNA reads TGTGCCAGCAGACAGGGGGGGAACACTGAAGCTTTCTTT. Its protein is CASRQGGNTEAFF.

The chain links TRBV5-1 to TRBJ1-6; 11 bases are a match to TRBD1. This CDR3 contains 16 residues. V lost 1 base to trimming and J lost 10 bases; unmatched junction nucleotides: 7. The germline V gene has CDR1 SGHRS and CDR2 YFSETQ. The CDR3: CASSLSGQGAGSPLHF. CDR3 nucleotides: TGCGCCAGCAGCTTGTCCGGACAGGGGGCTGGATCACCCCTCCACTTT. Drawing the rest from reference TRBV5-1 and TRBJ1-6, the complete variable domain is KAGVTQTPRYLIKTRGQQVTLSCSPISGHRSVSWYQQTPGQGLQFLFEYFSETQRNKGNFPGRFSGRQFSNSRSEMNVSTLELGDSALYLCASSLSGQGAGSPLHFGNGTRLTVT.

This clonotype showed up just a few times. This sequence joins TRBV19 and TRBJ1-1, with 7 bases that match TRBD1. The length of the CDR3 is 16 residues. With 9 bases clipped from V and 0 bases from J, the junction kept 13 bases outside the gene matches. Germline values: CDR1 LNHDA, CDR2 SQIVND (reference sequence). CDR3 protein: CASSAGQYPMNTEAFF. CDR3 bases: TGTGCCAGCAGCGCGGGACAGTACCCCATGAACACTGAAGCTTTCTTT.

This clonotype was seen only once. The J gene is TRBJ1-5, the V gene TRBV20-1, with D perhaps TRBD1 (6 bases). The CDR3 totals 15 residues. V dropped 3 bases and J dropped 10 bases, with 22 bases sitting between them. Germline assignment: CDR1 DFQATT and CDR2 SNEGSKA (reference sequence). CDR3 residues: CSARASGTSLGPQHF. CDR3 sequence (DNA): TGCAGTGCTAGGGCTTCCGGGACATCCTTGGGACCCCAGCATTTT.

The table lists this clonotype with a few counts. The genes are TRBV7-2 and TRBJ2-2; weak D call: TRBD2 (6 bases). Trimming shortened V by 4 bases and J by 14 bases, and 14 bases separated the two germline ends. The CDR3 has 12 residues. The germline V gene encodes CDR1 SGHTA and CDR2 FQGNSA. CDR3 coding DNA: TGTGCCAGCAGCTCCCGCGGAGGGCTCCTGTTTTTT. It translates to CASSSRGGLLFF. The full variable domain, completed using reference TRBV7-2 and TRBJ2-2, is GAGVSQSPSNKVTEKGKDVELRCDPISGHTALYWYRQSLGQGLEFLIYFQGNSAPDKSGLPSDRFSAERTGGSVSTLTIQRTQQEDSAVYLCASSSRGGLLFFGEGSRLTVL.

This clonotype has only a few counts. The CDR3 DNA sequence: TGTGCCAGCAGTCTCAGGGGGCCGTCTGAAAAACTGTTTTTT. Translated, it gives CASSLRGPSEKLFF. The chain recombines TRBV12-3 or TRBV12-4 with TRBJ1-4, with 8 bases identical to TRBD1. This CDR3 contains 14 residues. V dropped 5 bases and J dropped 7; count of bases not matched to a gene: 6.

The chain uses TRBV24-1 and TRBJ1-1; TRBD1 matches at 11 bases. Germline assignment: CDR1 KGHDR and CDR2 SFDVKD. The CDR3 sequence is 14 residues long. J lost 4 bases, V lost 7 bases, and 4 bases had no gene match. The chain's CDR3 is CATRPGQGVTEAFF. In nucleotides, the CDR3 is TGTGCCACCAGGCCGGGACAGGGGGTCACTGAAGCTTTCTTT.